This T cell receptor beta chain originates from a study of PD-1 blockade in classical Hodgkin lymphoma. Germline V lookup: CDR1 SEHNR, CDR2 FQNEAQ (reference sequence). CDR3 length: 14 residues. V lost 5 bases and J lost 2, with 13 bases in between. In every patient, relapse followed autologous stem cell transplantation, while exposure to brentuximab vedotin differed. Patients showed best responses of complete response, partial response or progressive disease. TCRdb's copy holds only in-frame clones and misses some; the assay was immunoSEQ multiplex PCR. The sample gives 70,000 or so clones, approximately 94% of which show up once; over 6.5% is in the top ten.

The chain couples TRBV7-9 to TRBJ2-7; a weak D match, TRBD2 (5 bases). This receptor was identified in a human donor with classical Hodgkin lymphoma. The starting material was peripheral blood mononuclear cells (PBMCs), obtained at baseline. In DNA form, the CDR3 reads TGTGCCAGCAGCATCCAGGAGGAGACCTACGAGCAGTACTTC. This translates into CASSIQEETYEQYF.